This T cell receptor (beta chain) originates from a study of regulatory and conventional T cells in RAG deficiency. Broader study findings: In Omenn syndrome, Treg and Tconv repertoires overlapped >75%. Shannon entropy was markedly lower and Simpson indices higher in RAG-deficient patients than control T-cell subsets. Compared with controls, unique Treg TCR beta sequences dropped roughly 96-fold in Omenn syndrome and CID/AS.

Comments on this clone: Its antigen is undetermined.

V lost 5 bases, J lost 0 bases, and 10 bases lay in between. The CDR3 has 14 residues. CDR1 and CDR2 (germline): LNHDA, SQIVND (reference sequence). Only in-frame clones appear in the TCRdb table, and some are missing; sequencing was by immunoSEQ multiplex PCR. The profile shows under 20,000 clones, 80% to 90% of them singletons. Regulatory T cells were sorted from blood as CD4+ CD25-high CD127-low cells. The same data also went into a second study, on regulatory T cells. That paper adds: The PCR used 52 TRBV and 13 TRBJ primers. Regulatory T cells showed the strongest V-J pair restriction and V/J gene skewing among patient repertoires.

The chain couples TRBV19 to TRBJ1-1; D gene uncertain. This receptor was identified in a human donor in good health. The material sequenced was Tregs sorted from blood. CDR3 in amino acids: CASSLRTVNTEAFF. CDR3 nucleotides: TGTGCCAGTAGTCTCCGGACGGTGAACACTGAAGCTTTCTTT.